This is a list of T cell receptor beta chains from one sample in a study of CD8 T cells in Susac syndrome. TCRdb passed the immunoSEQ multiplex PCR reads through MiXCR, listing each CDR3 protein once. The data contain about 240,000 distinct CDR3 sequences, 90% to 97% of them singletons. Sequencing was carried out using CD4+ T cells from PBMCs. Receptors originate from a human donor with Susac syndrome. CDR3s include the opening cysteine and the closing phenylalanine or tryptophan. The order of the fields is D gene, J gene, clone size, V gene, CDR3 DNA, CDR3 protein. D genes are given only for firm matches. Clone size is stated in some rows and not others, as once, few, many or a class when expanded.

-	TRBJ1-2	-	TRBV4-1	TGCGCCAGCAGCCAAGGTTCAGGGGAAACCTATGGCTACACCTTC	CASSQGSGETYGYTF
TRBD2	TRBJ2-3	-	TRBV12-3/TRBV12-4	TGTGCCAGCAGCCGACTAGCACCCAGCACAGATACGCAGTATTTT	CASSRLAPSTDTQYF
-	TRBJ2-7	-	TRBV10-2	TGCGCCAGCACGTTCCGGGACGGTAGCTCCTACGAGCAGTACTTC	CASTFRDGSSYEQYF
-	TRBJ2-7	-	TRBV6-5	TGTGCCAGCAGTTACGCCCTCGGTACGGTGGAGCAGTACTTC	CASSYALGTVEQYF
TRBD1	TRBJ1-2	once	TRBV11-3	TGTGCCAGCAGCGAGGACAGGAACTATGGCTACACCTTC	CASSEDRNYGYTF
TRBD2	TRBJ2-3	-	TRBV29-1	TGCAGTCTTGAAAGCGGGAGATCCCCCGATACGCAGTATTTT	CSLESGRSPDTQYF
TRBD2	TRBJ2-1	once	TRBV11-2	TGTGCCAGCAGCTTAGATCTAGGACTAGCGGGAGACAATGAGCAGTTCTTC	CASSLDLGLAGDNEQFF
-	TRBJ2-7	-	TRBV30	TGTGCCTGGACCCAGGGTAGTAGTATCTACGAGCAGTACTTC	CAWTQGSSIYEQYF
TRBD2	TRBJ2-1	-	TRBV6-1	TGTGCCAGCAGTGAAGCGAGGGGCGGGAGTATTTACAATGAGCAGTTCTTC	CASSEARGGSIYNEQFF
-	TRBJ1-5	-	TRBV27	TGTGCCAGCAGTGAGACAGGAGGTTATAGCAATCAGCCCCAGCATTTT	CASSETGGYSNQPQHF
-	TRBJ1-5	-	TRBV20-1	TGCAGTGCTACAGCCACTATGGACACCCATCAGCCCCAGCATTTT	CSATATMDTHQPQHF
-	TRBJ2-7	-	TRBV3-1	TGTGCCAGCAGCCAAGATAGGTCGGGCGAGCAGTACTTC	CASSQDRSGEQYF
-	TRBJ1-3	-	TRBV28	TGTGCCAGCGGGGTCAAGCGCTCTGGAAACACCATATATTTT	CASGVKRSGNTIYF
-	TRBJ1-5	once	TRBV12-3/TRBV12-4	TGTGCCAGCAGCCCTGTTAGCAATCAGCCCCAGCATTTT	CASSPVSNQPQHF
-	TRBJ1-1	-	TRBV30	TGTGCCTGGACAGGGAGCACTGAAGCTTTCTTT	CAWTGSTEAFF
-	TRBJ2-2	-	TRBV9	TGTGCCAGCAGCGTAGGAGGTCGAGGGGCCGGGGAGCTGTTTTTT	CASSVGGRGAGELFF
TRBD1	TRBJ2-2	once	TRBV27	TGTGCCAGCAGTTTATCAGGGGGCGCCGGCACCGGGGAGCTGTTTTTT	CASSLSGGAGTGELFF
-	TRBJ2-4	-	TRBV4-2	TGTGCCAGCAGCCAAGTTGGCAGTAGCAACGCCAAAAACATTCAGTACTTC	CASSQVGSSNAKNIQYF
-	TRBJ2-1	-	TRBV6-4	TGTGCCAGCAGCGCTGTCAACGGGAACCATGAGCAGTTCTTC	CASSAVNGNHEQFF
TRBD2	TRBJ2-7	-	TRBV20-1	TGCAGTGCTGGATCCCCGGGACTAGCGGGAGAAGACTACGAGCAGTACTTC	CSAGSPGLAGEDYEQYF
TRBD1	TRBJ1-2	-	TRBV24-1	TGTGCCACCAGTGATGGCCAGGGGGTTAGGGGCTACACCTTC	CATSDGQGVRGYTF